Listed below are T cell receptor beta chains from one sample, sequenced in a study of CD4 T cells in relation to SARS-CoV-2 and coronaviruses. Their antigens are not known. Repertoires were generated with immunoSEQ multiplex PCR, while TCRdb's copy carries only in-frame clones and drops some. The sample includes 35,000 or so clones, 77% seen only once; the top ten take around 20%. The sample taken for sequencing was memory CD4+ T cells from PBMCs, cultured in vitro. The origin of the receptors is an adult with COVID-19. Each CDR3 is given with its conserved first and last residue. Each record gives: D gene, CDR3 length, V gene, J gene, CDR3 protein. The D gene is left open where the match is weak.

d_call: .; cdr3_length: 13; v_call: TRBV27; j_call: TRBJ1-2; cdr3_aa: CASRQNQGDGYTF
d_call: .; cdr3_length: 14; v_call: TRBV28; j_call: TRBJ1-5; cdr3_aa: CASTLRPLTQPQHF
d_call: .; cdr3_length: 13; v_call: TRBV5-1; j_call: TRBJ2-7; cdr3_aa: CASSLGDTYEQYF
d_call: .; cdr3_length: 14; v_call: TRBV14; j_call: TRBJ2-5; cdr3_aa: CASSQRQLQETQYF
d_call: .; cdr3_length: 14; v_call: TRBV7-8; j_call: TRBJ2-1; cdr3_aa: CASSSGLRGNEQFF
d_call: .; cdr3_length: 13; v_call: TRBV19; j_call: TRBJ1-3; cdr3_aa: CASSFRQGNTIYF
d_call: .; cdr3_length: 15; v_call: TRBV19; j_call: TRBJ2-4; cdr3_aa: CASSIGYGAGNIQYF
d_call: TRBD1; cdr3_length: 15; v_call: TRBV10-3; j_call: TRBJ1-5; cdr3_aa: CAISEFQGADQPQHF
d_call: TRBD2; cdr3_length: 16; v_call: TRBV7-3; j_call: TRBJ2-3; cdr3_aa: CASSARLAGVTDTQYF
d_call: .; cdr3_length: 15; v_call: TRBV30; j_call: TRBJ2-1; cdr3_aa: CAWSAQAYSYNEQFF
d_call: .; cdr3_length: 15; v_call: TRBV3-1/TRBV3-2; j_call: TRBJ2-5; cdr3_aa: CASSQVSGNGETQYF
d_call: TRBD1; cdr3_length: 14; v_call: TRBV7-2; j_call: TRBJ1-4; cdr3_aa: CASSIDRGREKLFF
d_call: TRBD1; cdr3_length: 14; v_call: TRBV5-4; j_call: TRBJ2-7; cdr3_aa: CASSARDRAYEQYF
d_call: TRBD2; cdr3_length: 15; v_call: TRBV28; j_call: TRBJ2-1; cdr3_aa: CASSLRTSGINEQFF